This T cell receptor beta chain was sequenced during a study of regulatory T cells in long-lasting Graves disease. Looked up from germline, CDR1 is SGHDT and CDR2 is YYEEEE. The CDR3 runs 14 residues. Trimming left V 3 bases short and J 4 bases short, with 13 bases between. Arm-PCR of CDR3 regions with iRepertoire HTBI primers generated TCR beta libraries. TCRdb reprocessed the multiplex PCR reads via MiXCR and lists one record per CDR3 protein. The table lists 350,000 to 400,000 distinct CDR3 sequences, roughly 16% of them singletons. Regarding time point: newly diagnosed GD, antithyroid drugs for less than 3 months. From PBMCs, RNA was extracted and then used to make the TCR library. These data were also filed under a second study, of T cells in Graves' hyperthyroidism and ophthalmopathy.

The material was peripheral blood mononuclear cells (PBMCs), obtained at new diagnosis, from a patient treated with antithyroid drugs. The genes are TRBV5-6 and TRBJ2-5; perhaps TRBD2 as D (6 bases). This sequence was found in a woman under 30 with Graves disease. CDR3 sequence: CASSSIAEVETQYF. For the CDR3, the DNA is TGTGCCAGCAGCTCAATAGCGGAAGTAGAGACCCAGTACTTC.